This T cell receptor beta chain was retrieved from a study of shared clonotypes between healthy human individuals. Study-level findings and limits: As a rule, naive subsets had a larger estimated richness than memory subsets. The study found lower generation probabilities in non-shared clonotypes than in those shared by all four donors.

Researchers partitioned CD4+ cells into CD45RA+ naive and CD45RA-negative memory subsets. Deletions cut 5 bases from V and 5 bases from J, with 21 bases between. CDR1 SEHNR and CDR2 FQNEAQ come from the germline V gene (reference sequence). The CDR3 length is 16 residues. Only a few counts were recorded for this clone. Its specificity is unknown. Replicate PCRs run on sorted subsets employed approximately 0.2 ug DNA, around 31,000 T cell genomes. Only in-frame clones appear in the TCRdb table, and some are missing; sequencing was by immunoSEQ multiplex PCR. The table records about 1.1 million clones, approximately 78% of them present only once.

This rearrangement joins TRBV7-9 to TRBJ2-5, with D hard to call. The TCR sequence derives from a man younger than 30 in good health. Some clones in this sample may be carry-over from other donors' samples. Sequenced input: memory CD4+ T cells from PBMCs. Subset in this sample: CD45RA-negative fraction. The CDR3 nucleotides read TGTGCCAGCAGCCTAGAGACGTTTATCCGGGCGGAGACCCAGTACTTC. Amino acid sequence: CASSLETFIRAETQYF.